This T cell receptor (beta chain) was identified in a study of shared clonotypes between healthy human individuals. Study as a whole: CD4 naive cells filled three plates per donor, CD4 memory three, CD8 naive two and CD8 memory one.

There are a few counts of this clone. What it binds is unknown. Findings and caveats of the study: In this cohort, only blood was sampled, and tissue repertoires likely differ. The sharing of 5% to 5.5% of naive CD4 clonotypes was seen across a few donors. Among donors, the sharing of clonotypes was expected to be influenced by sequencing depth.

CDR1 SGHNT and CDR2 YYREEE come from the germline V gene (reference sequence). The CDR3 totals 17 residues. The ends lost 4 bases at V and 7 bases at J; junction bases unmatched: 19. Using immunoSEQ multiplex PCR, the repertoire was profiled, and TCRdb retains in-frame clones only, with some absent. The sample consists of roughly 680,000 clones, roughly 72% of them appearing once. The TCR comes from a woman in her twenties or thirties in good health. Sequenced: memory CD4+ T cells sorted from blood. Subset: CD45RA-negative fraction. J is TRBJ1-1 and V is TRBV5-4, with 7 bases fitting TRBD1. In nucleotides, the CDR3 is TGTGCCAGCAGCGGAAAGGGGGGCGGACAGGTGGGATTTGAAGCTTTCTTT. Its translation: CASSGKGGGQVGFEAFF.